The 28 T cell receptor beta chains in this list originate from one sample, sequenced in a study of post-analysis software for immune sequencing data. Whole-study results and caveats: TRBV segments more frequent in patients than in controls numbered roughly 5 and included TRBV5-6, TRBV5-1 and TRBV20-1.

Unique-molecular-identifier-tagged TCR beta cDNA libraries were used. One entry per CDR3 protein results from TCRdb running MiXCR on the PCR reads. The repertoire consists of about 500,000 distinct CDR3 sequences, with roughly 45% occurring once and the leading ten covering roughly an eighth. These TCRs are of unknown antigen specificity. Sequencing was carried out using blood. The receptors originated from a girl aged 10-17 years with multiple sclerosis.

The CDR3 DNA follows: TGTGCCAGCAGGAGCACAGGGTCCACAGATACGCAGTATTTT. Its translation is CASRSTGSTDTQYF. V usage is TRBV6-5 and J usage is TRBJ2-3, with D maybe TRBD1 (6 bases). The germline V gene encodes CDR1 MNHEY and CDR2 SVGAGI. The CDR3 is 14 amino acids. V lost 6 bases to trimming and J lost 2 bases, with 12 bases between them.

The table lists this clonotype with a few counts. The chain is built from TRBV6-6 and TRBJ2-7; TRBD1 matches 10 bases. The V and J ends lost 0 bases and 2 bases, in that order; junction bases with no gene match: 7. From germline, CDR1 is MNHNY and CDR2 SVGAGI (reference sequence). The CDR3 totals 17 residues. The CDR3 region has the DNA TGTGCCAGCAGTTACTCTCTCGGGGACAGGGGACCCTACGAGCAGTACTTC. This sequence encodes CASSYSLGDRGPYEQYF.

The chain couples TRBV6-2 or TRBV6-3 to TRBJ2-1; 12 bases match TRBD2. The V gene end was trimmed by 0 bases and the J gene end by 0 bases; junction bases not matched to a gene: 15. This CDR3 contains 22 residues. Germline V gives CDR1 MNHEY, CDR2 SVGEGT. The CDR3 DNA reads as TGTGCCAGCAGTTACTCGAGGGGTCGGACTAGCGGGGTACATACCTCCTACAATGAGCAGTTCTTC. Its protein product is CASSYSRGRTSGVHTSYNEQFF.

The V gene is TRBV5-6, the J gene TRBJ2-1; D gene unclear. Looked up from germline, CDR1 is SGHDT and CDR2 is YYEEEE. CDR3 length: 12 amino acids. Between the trimmed V and J ends, which lost 9 bases and 7 bases, there was a span of 14 bases. In DNA, the CDR3 is TGTGCCACCTTCAGGTCTGGGAATGAGCAGTTCTTC. This translates into CATFRSGNEQFF.

The V and J genes are TRBV11-2 and TRBJ2-1; TRBD2 might be the D (5 bases). Trimming pared 2 bases from V and 0 bases from J, leaving 8 bases between. CDR3 length: 15 residues. Germline CDR1 is SGHAT and CDR2 is FQNNGV. This CDR3 is CASSLWEPSYNEQFF. Written as DNA, the CDR3 is TGTGCCAGCAGCTTATGGGAGCCCTCCTACAATGAGCAGTTCTTC.

V and J are TRBV4-3 and TRBJ1-2; no firm D call. The V end lost 1 base, the J end lost 2 bases, and 11 bases lay between the germline ends. CDR3 length: 15 amino acids. Germline CDR1 LGHNA, CDR2 YSLEER. This CDR3 is CASSQAVWANYGYTF. CDR3 nucleotides: TGCGCCAGCAGCCAAGCGGTGTGGGCGAACTATGGCTACACCTTC.

CDR3 loop: CSAPYYGQAGEQYF. The CDR3 DNA reads as TGCAGTGCTCCCTACTATGGGCAGGCCGGCGAGCAGTACTTC. The chain uses TRBV20-1 and TRBJ2-7, with D uncertain. Germline values: CDR1 DFQATT, CDR2 SNEGSKA (reference sequence). Trimming shortened V by 5 bases and J by 6 bases, and 20 bases separated the two germline ends. The CDR3 spans 14 residues.

The chain combines TRBV29-1 with TRBJ2-2; 8 bases agree with TRBD1. The trim removed 3 bases at V and 4 bases at J, leaving 4 bases unmatched. Germline V gene lookup returns CDR1 SQVTM and CDR2 ANQGSEA. The CDR3 loop spans 14 amino acids. CDR3 bases: TGCAGCGTTGAGGACAGGGCCCTCACCGGGGAGCTGTTTTTT. Amino acid sequence: CSVEDRALTGELFF.

The gene calls are TRBV7-2 and TRBJ2-1; 7 bases agree with TRBD2. Trimming at V came to 3 bases and at J to 6 bases, leaving 5 bases not matched to a gene. The CDR3 runs 14 residues. CDR1 is SGHTA, CDR2 FQGNSA, per germline. The CDR3 loop reads CASSFSSGGNEQFF. The CDR3, as DNA: TGTGCCAGCAGCTTCTCTAGCGGAGGCAATGAGCAGTTCTTC. Together with reference TRBV7-2 and TRBJ2-1, the CDR3 gives the full variable domain: GAGVSQSPSNKVTEKGKDVELRCDPISGHTALYWYRQSLGQGLEFLIYFQGNSAPDKSGLPSDRFSAERTGGSVSTLTIQRTQQEDSAVYLCASSFSSGGNEQFFGPGTRLTVL.

The chain joins TRBV20-1 to TRBJ2-3, with 7 bases aligning to TRBD2. This CDR3 is 14 amino acids long. CDR1 DFQATT and CDR2 SNEGSKA come from the germline V gene (reference sequence). The junction had 7 bases not matched to a gene; V was cut back by 3 bases and J by 4 bases. The DNA for the CDR3 is TGCAGTGCTAGCACTAGCGTCGTGGCAGATACGCAGTATTTT. Translated, it gives CSASTSVVADTQYF.

This rearrangement joins TRBV12-3 or TRBV12-4 to TRBJ1-1; no clear D gene. The length of the CDR3 is 14 residues. The V end lost 0 bases, the J end lost 4 bases, and 9 bases lay between the germline ends. The CDR3 here is CASSLALTPTEAFF. The CDR3 DNA sequence: TGTGCCAGCAGTTTAGCCTTGACCCCCACTGAAGCTTTCTTT.

The chain links TRBV7-2 to TRBJ2-3; 7 bases align to TRBD2. Trimming at V came to 4 bases and at J to 0 bases, leaving 10 bases not matched to a gene. This CDR3 spans 17 amino acids. In germline, CDR1 is SGHTA, CDR2 FQGNSA. CDR3 region: CASSSIRGSQSTDTQYF. The CDR3 DNA sequence: TGTGCCAGCAGCTCAATACGCGGGAGCCAAAGCACAGATACGCAGTATTTT. Filled out from reference TRBV7-2 and TRBJ2-3, the complete variable domain reads GAGVSQSPSNKVTEKGKDVELRCDPISGHTALYWYRQSLGQGLEFLIYFQGNSAPDKSGLPSDRFSAERTGGSVSTLTIQRTQQEDSAVYLCASSSIRGSQSTDTQYFGPGTRLTVL.

This rearrangement joins TRBV18 to TRBJ2-7; 8 bases map to TRBD1. The V gene end was trimmed by 4 bases and the J gene end by 4 bases; junction bases not matched to a gene: 6. This CDR3 is built from 14 residues. Per the germline V gene, CDR1 is KGHSH and CDR2 is LQKENI. This chain's CDR3 is CASSLGQAAYEQYF. The CDR3 DNA is TGTGCCAGCTCACTGGGACAGGCAGCTTACGAGCAGTACTTC. Combining the CDR3 with reference TRBV18 and TRBJ2-7 gives the whole variable domain NAGVMQNPRHLVRRRGQEARLRCSPMKGHSHVYWYRQLPEEGLKFMVYLQKENIIDESGMPKERFSAEFPKEGPSILRIQQVVRGDSAAYFCASSLGQAAYEQYFGPGTRLTVT.

The V gene is TRBV10-3, the J gene TRBJ1-1; no definite D call. Germline assignment: CDR1 ENHRY and CDR2 SYGVKD. This CDR3 contains 13 residues. V shed 6 bases and J shed 0 bases, with 8 bases lying between them. CDR3 sequence reads: CAISGSMNTEAFF. DNA of the CDR3: TGTGCCATCAGCGGCAGCATGAACACTGAAGCTTTCTTT.

This clonotype has a handful of counts. The chain employs TRBV29-1 and TRBJ2-3; 10 bases align to TRBD2. V was pared by 8 bases and J by 5 bases, with 10 bases of the junction left unmatched. The CDR3 extends over 14 amino acids. CDR1 and CDR2 from the germline V gene are SQVTM and ANQGSEA. The CDR3 loop reads CSYRTSGGQDTQYF. The CDR3, as DNA: TGCAGCTATAGGACTAGCGGAGGGCAAGATACGCAGTATTTT.

The DNA for the CDR3 is TGCAGTGCTGAACGCGCAGGGGAGTTCGCTGAAGCTTTCTTT. The encoded protein is CSAERAGEFAEAFF. The rearrangement links TRBV20-1 to TRBJ1-1, with D tentatively TRBD1 (6 bases). Between the trimmed V and J ends, which lost 5 bases and 6 bases, there was a span of 19 bases. CDR1 and CDR2 from the germline V gene are DFQATT and SNEGSKA (reference sequence). The CDR3 extends over 14 amino acids.

The rearrangement joins TRBV7-9 to TRBJ2-3; D possibly matches TRBD1 or TRBD2 (6 bases each). With 6 bases removed from V and 0 bases from J, the gap between germline ends came to 19 bases. CDR1 and CDR2 from the germline V gene are SEHNR and FQNEAQ (reference sequence). The CDR3 contains 17 residues. The chain's CDR3 is CASRGYRDSTSTDTQYF. CDR3 bases: TGTGCCAGCAGAGGCTACAGGGACTCAACTAGCACAGATACGCAGTATTTT.

The chain couples TRBV4-1 to TRBJ2-5; no definite D call. Germline loops: CDR1 MGHRA, CDR2 YSYEKL. This CDR3 is 14 amino acids long. Trimming shortened V by 4 bases and J by 0 bases, and 9 bases separated the two germline ends. This chain's CDR3 is CASSPRVYQETQYF. The CDR3 nucleotides are TGCGCCAGCAGCCCTCGGGTGTACCAAGAGACCCAGTACTTC.

The chain is built from TRBV6-2 or TRBV6-3 and TRBJ2-7, with 10 bases aligning to TRBD2. The CDR3 runs 14 residues. Losses at the gene ends were 8 bases for V and 7 bases for J; bases not matched to a gene: 11. Per germline, CDR1 MNHEY and CDR2 SVGEGT. CDR3 amino acids: CASLASGSILEQYF. CDR3 coding DNA: TGTGCCAGCTTGGCTAGCGGGAGTATACTAGAGCAGTACTTC.

The V and J genes are TRBV29-1 and TRBJ2-7; 11 bases map to TRBD1. Germline V gene lookup returns CDR1 SQVTM and CDR2 ANQGSEA. The V segment lost 6 bases and the J segment 3 bases; nucleotides outside the gene matches: 4. The CDR3 sequence is 13 residues long. The CDR3 nucleotides are TGCAGCGTGGGACAGGGGGAGAGCTACGAGCAGTACTTC. Protein sequence: CSVGQGESYEQYF.

This chain connects TRBV20-1 to TRBJ2-5, with TRBD2 identical over 11 bases. The J call is in doubt because the DNA end fits TRBJ2-7 better. Germline loops: CDR1 DFQATT, CDR2 SNEGSKA (reference sequence). The length of the CDR3 is 14 residues. CDR3 sequence reads: CSASLGTSGSEQYF. DNA for the CDR3: TGCAGTGCTAGCCTTGGAACTAGCGGGAGCGAGCAGTACTTC.

The gene calls are TRBV5-1 and TRBJ2-7; 12 bases align to TRBD2. Germline loops: CDR1 SGHRS, CDR2 YFSETQ. The length of the CDR3 is 16 residues. With 4 bases clipped from V and 1 base from J, the junction kept 6 bases outside the gene matches. The CDR3 DNA follows: TGCGCCAGCAGCCCCCCTCTAGCGGGAGGGTCCTACGAGCAGTACTTC. This gives the protein CASSPPLAGGSYEQYF.

The chain employs TRBV11-2 and TRBJ2-1, with TRBD1 matching over 8 bases. CDR1 is SGHAT and CDR2 is FQNNGV in the germline V gene. CDR3 length equals 15 residues. Germline trimming cut 2 bases from V and 11 bases from J; bases unmatched to any gene: 11. CDR3 DNA sequence: TGTGCCAGCAGCTTAATCCGCGTACAGGGGGAGAAGCAGTTCTTC. This gives the protein CASSLIRVQGEKQFF.

The gene calls are TRBV20-1 and TRBJ1-5; no reliable D call. Trimming took 0 bases from V and 3 from J, leaving 18 bases between them. This CDR3 has 17 amino acids. From germline, CDR1 is DFQATT and CDR2 SNEGSKA (reference sequence). Here the CDR3 DNA reads TGCAGTGCTAGAGATCTCCATGCCGGCGACCCCAATCAGCCCCAGCATTTT. Translation gives CSARDLHAGDPNQPQHF.

In this sample, this clonotype turned up a few times. The chain links TRBV10-3 to TRBJ2-2, with unresolved D. Germline V gene sequence: CDR1 ENHRY, CDR2 SYGVKD. The CDR3 contains 12 residues. Trimming cost V 9 bases and J 3 bases, with 8 bases left between them. The CDR3 region is CAITAHTGELFF. CDR3 DNA sequence: TGTGCCATAACAGCACACACCGGGGAGCTGTTTTTT.

The J gene is TRBJ2-1, the V gene TRBV3-1; 9 bases align to TRBD2. The CDR3 is made up of 14 amino acids. V lost 6 bases to trimming and J lost 7 bases; unmatched junction nucleotides: 7. Germline CDR1 is LGHDT and CDR2 is YNNKEL (reference sequence). For the CDR3, the DNA is TGTGCCAGCAGGGTTTCTAGCGGGACAAATGAGCAGTTCTTC. Translation: CASRVSSGTNEQFF.

The V and J genes are TRBV7-3 and TRBJ2-7; 8 positions agree with TRBD2. Looked up from germline, CDR1 is SGHTA and CDR2 is FQGTGA. V was clipped by 4 bases and J by 7 bases; unmatched bases: 15. The CDR3 is 16 amino acids. The chain's CDR3 is CASSYLGGAGEGEQYF. Written as DNA, the CDR3 is TGTGCCAGCAGCTACCTTGGGGGAGCGGGAGAAGGGGAGCAGTACTTC.

The chain uses TRBV6-1 and TRBJ2-1, with no clear D. Germline lookup yields CDR1 MNHNS and CDR2 SASEGT. The CDR3 sequence is 18 residues long. With 1 base removed from V and 6 bases from J, the gap between germline ends came to 22 bases. The CDR3 sequence is CASSEVSSGNTVSNEQFF. CDR3 bases: TGTGCCAGCAGTGAAGTATCATCCGGCAATACAGTAAGCAATGAGCAGTTCTTC.